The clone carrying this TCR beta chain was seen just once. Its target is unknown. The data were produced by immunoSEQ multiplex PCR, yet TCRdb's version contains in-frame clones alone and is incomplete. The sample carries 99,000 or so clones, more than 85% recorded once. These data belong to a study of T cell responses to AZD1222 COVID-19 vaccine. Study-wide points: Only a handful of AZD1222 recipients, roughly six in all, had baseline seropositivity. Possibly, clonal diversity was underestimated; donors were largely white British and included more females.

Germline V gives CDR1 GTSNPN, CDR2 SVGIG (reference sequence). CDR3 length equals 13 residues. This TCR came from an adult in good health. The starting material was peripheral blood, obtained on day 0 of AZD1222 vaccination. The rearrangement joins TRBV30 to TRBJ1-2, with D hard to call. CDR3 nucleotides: TGTGCGTCCTTTACGGGAAACTTCTATGGCTACACCTTC. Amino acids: CASFTGNFYGYTF.